Each of the 8 T cell receptor beta chains below was sequenced from the same sample in a study of T-cell reconstitution after alpha-beta-depleted transplantation in children. For TCRbeta, the library was prepared with unique molecular identifiers. One entry per CDR3 protein, called by TCRdb with MiXCR from the PCR reads. Among fewer than 1 million distinct CDR3 sequences, around 15% were seen once, and the ten largest hold under 6%. The source material was PBMCs, mostly from graft donor cells, sampled 360 days after TCRalphabeta/CD19-depleted stem cell transplant. These receptors came from a male patient younger than 18 who had a stem cell transplant for acute lymphoblastic leukemia, so the T cells may come from the graft donor.

In this sample, this clonotype turned up a few times. The V gene is TRBV29-1, the J gene TRBJ2-7; no reliable D call. This CDR3 has 12 residues. The V gene's germline CDR1 is SQVTM and CDR2 ANQGSEA. V shed 3 bases and J shed 6 bases, with 12 bases lying between them. CDR3 coding DNA: TGCAGCGTTGATGGGGATAGAGGCGAGCAGTACTTC. This encodes CSVDGDRGEQYF.

This clonotype has a single count. The gene calls are TRBV2 and TRBJ2-5, with 8 bases identical to TRBD2. V lost 3 bases, J lost 4 bases, and 7 bases stayed unmatched. Germline V CDR1 and CDR2: SNHLY, FYNNEI. This CDR3 region has 15 residues. The CDR3 here is CASSDGAGVGETQYF. The CDR3 DNA reads TGTGCCAGCAGTGATGGAGCGGGAGTAGGAGAGACCCAGTACTTC.

This clonotype was picked up a small number of times. The V and J genes are TRBV12-1 and TRBJ2-2; TRBD1 is the table's D call, not checked against the DNA. TRBV12-1 counts as a pseudogene. The CDR3 consists of 16 residues. DNA for the CDR3: TGTGCCAGCAGCTTTAAGGGGCTGGGCGACACCGGGGAGCTGTTTTTT. This gives the protein CASSFKGLGDTGELFF.

This clonotype has more than one count but fewer than ten. The chain is built from TRBV3-1 and TRBJ2-7; 8 bases are a match to TRBD2. The CDR3 contains 10 residues. In germline, CDR1 is LGHDT, CDR2 YNNKEL (reference sequence). As DNA, the CDR3 is TGTCAGCGGGAGCTCTACGAGCAGTACTTC. Amino acids: CQRELYEQYF.

The chain links TRBV7-2 to TRBJ2-7; 9 bases line up with TRBD2. Germline trimming cut 3 bases from V and 7 bases from J; bases unmatched to any gene: 1. The CDR3 extends over 12 amino acids. Germline V gene sequence: CDR1 SGHTA, CDR2 FQGNSA. CDR3 region: CASSFSGGEQYF. The DNA of the CDR3 is TGTGCCAGCAGCTTTAGCGGGGGAGAGCAGTACTTC. Full variable domain (rest looked up from reference TRBV7-2 and TRBJ2-7): GAGVSQSPSNKVTEKGKDVELRCDPISGHTALYWYRQSLGQGLEFLIYFQGNSAPDKSGLPSDRFSAERTGGSVSTLTIQRTQQEDSAVYLCASSFSGGEQYFGPGTRLTVT.

The genes are TRBV5-1 and TRBJ2-7; D is perhaps TRBD2 (6 bases). Trimming removed 2 bases from V and 3 bases from J, with 15 bases in between. There are 15 residues in the CDR3. Germline V CDR1 and CDR2: SGHRS, YFSETQ. This CDR3 is CASSFAGSPVYEQYF. In nucleotides, the CDR3 is TGCGCCAGCAGCTTCGCCGGGAGCCCCGTCTACGAGCAGTACTTC.

This clonotype was seen a few times. This rearrangement joins TRBV12-3 or TRBV12-4 to TRBJ2-1, with 10 positions matching TRBD2. The CDR3 is 17 residues long. Trimming took 4 bases from V and 2 from J; bases not matched to a gene: 8. CDR3 nucleotide sequence: TGTGCCAGCAGTTGGGCTAGCGGGAGATTTCCCTACAATGAGCAGTTCTTC. Translation gives CASSWASGRFPYNEQFF.

This clonotype was counted at least ten times. J is TRBJ2-7 and V is TRBV5-1; 9 bases line up with TRBD2. Trimming took 5 bases from V and 5 from J; bases not matched to a gene: 11. The CDR3 extends over 15 amino acids. CDR1 and CDR2 (germline): SGHRS, YFSETQ. This chain's CDR3 is CASSYGDSGSNEQYF. The DNA of the CDR3 is TGCGCCAGCAGTTACGGCGATAGCGGGAGCAACGAGCAGTACTTC.